The 19 T cell receptor beta chains reported below all come from one sample, sequenced in a study of shared clonotypes between healthy human individuals. Clones were sequenced by immunoSEQ multiplex PCR, and TCRdb holds only the in-frame ones, with some missing. The profile shows approximately 590,000 clones, roughly 96% of them singletons. The naive CD8 subset, CD45RO-negative cells positively selected for CCR7, excluded terminally differentiated effector memory CD45RA+ cells. The source material was naive CD8+ T cells sorted from blood. The receptors shown here come from a woman aged 25 to 39 in good health.

The chain is built from TRBV5-4 and TRBJ2-3; D might be TRBD2 (5 bases). CDR3 length: 13 amino acids. Germline V CDR1 and CDR2: SGHNT, YYREEE (reference sequence). Between the trimmed V and J ends, which lost 0 bases and 10 bases, there was a span of 12 bases. CDR3 sequence reads: CASSLVGSRAQYF. In DNA form, the CDR3 reads TGTGCCAGCAGCTTGGTTGGGAGTAGAGCGCAGTATTTT. The whole variable domain, filled in from reference TRBV5-4 and TRBJ2-3, reads ETGVTQSPTHLIKTRGQQVTLRCSSQSGHNTVSWYQQALGQGPQFIFQYYREEENGRGNFPPRFSGLQFPNYSSELNVNALELDDSALYLCASSLVGSRAQYFGPGTRLTVL.

The V call is TRBV28, the J call TRBJ2-5; 8 nucleotides match TRBD2. V dropped 2 bases and J dropped 7; count of bases not matched to a gene: 9. Per germline, CDR1 MDHEN and CDR2 SYDVKM. CDR3 length: 15 residues. The CDR3, as DNA: TGTGCCAGCAGTTTAACGGGAGGGCCGAGGGCGACCCAGTACTTC. As protein: CASSLTGGPRATQYF.

V gene TRBV7-8 combines with J gene TRBJ2-5; perhaps D is TRBD1 or TRBD2 (5 bases each). Looked up from germline, CDR1 is SGHVS and CDR2 is FQNEAQ. The CDR3 loop spans 19 amino acids. Deletions cut 3 bases from V and 2 bases from J, with 25 bases between. In nucleotides, the CDR3 is TGTGCCAGCAGCTTGATTGGCCTACCCGGGACCCCGTTTCAAGAGACCCAGTACTTC. Its translation is CASSLIGLPGTPFQETQYF. Combining the CDR3 with reference TRBV7-8 and TRBJ2-5 gives the whole variable domain GAGVSQSPRYKVAKRGQDVALRCDPISGHVSLFWYQQALGQGPEFLTYFQNEAQLDKSGLPSDRFFAERPEGSVSTLKIQRTQQEDSAVYLCASSLIGLPGTPFQETQYFGPGTRLLVL.

The V gene is TRBV30, the J gene TRBJ2-7; 8 nucleotides match TRBD1. CDR3 length equals 13 residues. Trimming took 2 bases from V and 3 from J; bases not matched to a gene: 3. Germline lookup yields CDR1 GTSNPN and CDR2 SVGIG (reference sequence). CDR3 bases: TGTGCCTGGAGTACAGGGGGGAACTACGAGCAGTACTTC. Protein: CAWSTGGNYEQYF. The whole variable domain, filled in from reference TRBV30 and TRBJ2-7, reads SQTIHQWPATLVQPVGSPLSLECTVEGTSNPNLYWYRQAAGRGLQLLFYSVGIGQISSEVPQNLSASRPQDRQFILSSKKLLLSDSGFYLCAWSTGGNYEQYFGPGTRLTVT.

V and J are TRBV5-4 and TRBJ2-3; D might be TRBD1 or TRBD2, each matching 5 bases. Germline V gene sequence: CDR1 SGHNT, CDR2 YYREEE (reference sequence). The CDR3 has 15 amino acids. With 2 bases removed from V and 0 bases from J, the gap between germline ends came to 10 bases. The CDR3 DNA follows: TGTGCCAGCAGCTTCGGGTGGGGGAGCACAGATACGCAGTATTTT. It specifies CASSFGWGSTDTQYF.

V gene TRBV6-5 combines with J gene TRBJ1-3; a possible D gene is TRBD1 (5 bases). The CDR3 is 12 residues long. V was trimmed by 9 bases and J by 2 bases, leaving 8 bases between them. Germline loops: CDR1 MNHEY, CDR2 SVGAGI. The CDR3 DNA follows: TGTGCCAGTGGGACGGCTGGAAACACCATATATTTT. This gives the protein CASGTAGNTIYF.

The chain employs TRBV27 and TRBJ1-2, with D hard to call. Trimming took 3 bases from V and 7 from J, leaving 15 bases between them. Germline V gene sequence: CDR1 MNHEY, CDR2 SMNVEV (reference sequence). This CDR3 comprises 14 residues. The CDR3 spells CASSFGGSLGGYTF. CDR3 nucleotide sequence: TGTGCCAGCAGTTTCGGAGGGTCTCTTGGTGGCTACACCTTC.

The genes are TRBV7-9 and TRBJ1-1; D is perhaps TRBD1 (5 bases). The length of the CDR3 is 12 residues. V was cut by 1 base and J by 6 bases, with 6 bases left in between. Germline assignment: CDR1 SEHNR and CDR2 FQNEAQ (reference sequence). The CDR3 sequence: CASSLGDAEAFF. The CDR3 DNA is TGTGCCAGCAGCTTAGGGGACGCTGAAGCTTTCTTT.

This chain links TRBV27 with TRBJ2-5; D gene ambiguous. Per the germline V gene, CDR1 is MNHEY and CDR2 is SMNVEV (reference sequence). The CDR3 consists of 15 residues. The V end lost 3 bases, the J end lost 2 bases, and 13 bases lay between the germline ends. The CDR3 DNA is TGTGCCAGCAGTTTCCGTAGGGCGCGACAAGAGACCCAGTACTTC. Protein: CASSFRRARQETQYF.

The rearrangement links TRBV5-1 to TRBJ2-1; 9 bases agree with TRBD2. This CDR3 has 14 residues. The trim removed 6 bases at V and 2 bases at J, leaving 3 bases unmatched. Germline assignment: CDR1 SGHRS and CDR2 YFSETQ. CDR3 sequence (DNA): TGCGCCAGCACGGCTAGCGGGACCTACAATGAGCAGTTCTTC. Its translation is CASTASGTYNEQFF.

The chain carries TRBV28 and TRBJ2-5; D is undetermined. With 7 bases removed from V and 0 bases from J, the gap between germline ends came to 12 bases. Looked up from germline, CDR1 is MDHEN and CDR2 is SYDVKM. CDR3 size: 14 residues. The CDR3 loop is CASKKNSYQETQYF. The DNA for the CDR3 is TGTGCCAGCAAAAAGAATTCGTACCAAGAGACCCAGTACTTC.

The J gene is TRBJ2-5, the V gene TRBV4-1; no reliable D call. Trimming took off 2 bases at V and 2 bases at J, with 6 bases between the two ends. Germline CDR1 reads MGHRA; CDR2 reads YSYEKL. This CDR3 has 13 amino acids. The CDR3 DNA follows: TGCGCCAGCAGCCAAAGGGTGCAAGAGACCCAGTACTTC. Residues: CASSQRVQETQYF.

The sample holds one count of this clone. At the DNA level, this CDR3 is encoded by other sequences in the same sample as well. CDR3 nucleotide sequence: TGTGCCAGCAGCTTGGTTGACAATGAGCAGTTCTTC. Translation gives CASSLVDNEQFF. The rearrangement uses TRBV5-4 and TRBJ2-1; D is unresolved. Between the trimmed V and J ends, which lost 0 bases and 5 bases, there was a span of 3 bases. Looked up from germline, CDR1 is SGHNT and CDR2 is YYREEE (reference sequence). The CDR3 runs to 12 residues.

The chain joins TRBV4-2 to TRBJ1-1; D uncertain. Germline loops: CDR1 LGHNA, CDR2 YNFKEQ. V lost 0 bases and J lost 5, with 13 bases in between. The CDR3 sequence is 15 residues long. The DNA of the CDR3 is TGTGCCAGCAGCCAAGAATCAGGCACGGCGACTGAAGCTTTCTTT. Residues: CASSQESGTATEAFF.

The chain is built from TRBV28 and TRBJ2-4, with TRBD1 matching 7 bases. CDR1 MDHEN and CDR2 SYDVKM come from the germline V gene. Trimming cost V 5 bases and J 3 bases; bases outside gene matches: 19. This CDR3 spans 19 amino acids. This CDR3 is CASSPRHIGQALYKNIQYF. For the CDR3, the DNA is TGTGCCAGCAGTCCCCGACATATAGGACAGGCCCTATACAAAAACATTCAGTACTTC.

The chain has TRBV28 and TRBJ1-1, with D unresolved. The CDR3 runs to 16 residues. Germline values: CDR1 MDHEN, CDR2 SYDVKM. V was shortened by 3 bases and J by 1 base, with 15 bases between the two germline ends. The CDR3 protein is CASSFYITSSNTEAFF. CDR3 sequence (DNA): TGTGCCAGCAGTTTTTATATCACTAGCTCGAACACTGAAGCTTTCTTT.

The V gene is TRBV10-3, the J gene TRBJ2-7; 7 nucleotides match TRBD2. Germline CDR1 and CDR2: ENHRY and SYGVKD. The CDR3 is made up of 14 amino acids. Trimming cost V 2 bases and J 5 bases; bases outside gene matches: 6. CDR3 loop: CAISEVGGDHEQYF. The CDR3 region has the DNA TGTGCCATCAGTGAGGTGGGAGGGGATCACGAGCAGTACTTC.

The chain employs TRBV5-4 and TRBJ2-7; unclear D gene. The CDR3 totals 11 residues. Germline CDR1 is SGHNT and CDR2 is YYREEE (reference sequence). V was cut by 0 bases and J by 6 bases, with 4 bases left in between. CDR3 DNA sequence: TGTGCCAGCAGCTTGGAAGGCGAGCAGTACTTC. This gives the protein CASSLEGEQYF.

The genes are TRBV9 and TRBJ2-1; D is undetermined. V was pared by 5 bases and J by 10 bases, with 10 bases between. Germline assignment: CDR1 SGDLS and CDR2 YYNGEE. The CDR3 has 11 residues. The CDR3 DNA follows: TGTGCCAGCAGAAAGGGATCGGAGCAGTTCTTC. This codes for CASRKGSEQFF.